The clone carrying this TCR beta chain has a count of ten or more. Its antigen is not identified. CDR1 and CDR2 from the germline V gene are SQVTM and ANQGSEA. Deletions cut 5 bases from V and 6 bases from J, with 11 bases between. The CDR3 covers 12 residues. By quantitative 5'-RACE with molecular barcodes, the TCR beta libraries were made. TCRdb re-derived calls from the 5' RACE reads in MiXCR, one entry per CDR3 protein. The data show approximately 200,000 distinct CDR3 sequences, approximately 13% seen once. This record belongs to a study of CD8 T cells in ankylosing spondylitis. Study outcomes and limitations: Apparently characteristic of ankylosing spondylitis blood was a TCR beta motif (roughly eight highly homologous variants). The study looked at matched synovial fluid samples from ankylosing spondylitis patients. Disease-linked clones were reported to be significantly enriched there. Certain motif variants had earlier been reported in reactive arthritis synovial fluid and blood.

The chain joins TRBV29-1 to TRBJ2-1, with D possibly matching TRBD1 (6 bases). The clonotype comes from a female donor with ankylosing spondylitis or in good health (not recorded which). Sequenced input: blood, either unsorted or a sorted T cell fraction (not recorded which). The CDR3 coding sequence is TGCAGCGTTACCGTACAGGGCAATGAGCAGTTCTTC. This encodes CSVTVQGNEQFF.